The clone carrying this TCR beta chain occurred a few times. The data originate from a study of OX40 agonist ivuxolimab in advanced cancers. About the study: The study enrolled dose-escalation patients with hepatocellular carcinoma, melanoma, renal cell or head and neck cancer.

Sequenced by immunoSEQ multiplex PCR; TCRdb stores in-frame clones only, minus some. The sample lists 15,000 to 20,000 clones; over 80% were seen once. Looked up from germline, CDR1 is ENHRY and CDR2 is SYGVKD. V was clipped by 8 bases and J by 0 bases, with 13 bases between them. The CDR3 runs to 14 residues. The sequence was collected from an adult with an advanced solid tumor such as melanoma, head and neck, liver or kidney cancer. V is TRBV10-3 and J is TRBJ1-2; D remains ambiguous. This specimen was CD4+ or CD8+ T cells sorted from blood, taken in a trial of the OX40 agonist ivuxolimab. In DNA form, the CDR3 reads TGTGCCATCGGTGGAGTTACCGCTAACTATGGCTACACCTTC. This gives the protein CAIGGVTANYGYTF.